This paragraph covers one TCR beta chain sequence. The antigen it binds to is not known. No quality values exist for individual bases; no much larger clone is one base distant. This sample is drawn from a study of Ad26.COV2.S vaccination and SARS-CoV-2 variants (TCRdb year 2021). A note on the overall study: Donors in the vaccine arm were drawn from COV1001, a phase I-IIa trial of Ad26.COV2.S in healthy adults that was multicentre, randomized, double-blind and placebo-controlled. A total of roughly 30 samples were included in the TCR-sequenced set, comprising around 20 Ad26.COV2.S vaccine recipients, 5 placebo recipients and 8 SARS-CoV-2 convalescent individuals. Trial participants were randomized into five groups of five: low-dose or high-dose Ad26.COV2.S given once or twice, or placebo on both occasions. The specificity and breadth of SARS-CoV-2-reactive T cell receptors after Ad26.COV2.S vaccination were assessed by TCRbeta repertoire sequencing. Ad26.COV2.S was given intramuscularly at 5x10^10 or 1x10^11 viral particles, as a single shot or as two shots 56 days apart. Blinding of investigators to trial group allocation was maintained during experiments and outcome assessment.

What the study reported, not specific to this receptor: Non-spike TCR breadth was comparable between vaccine and placebo recipients, consistent with the vaccine containing only spike. After vaccination, spike-specific CD8+ and CD4+ T cell responses were reported to show substantial breadth. Higher spike-specific TCR breadth was observed in Ad26.COV2.S recipients than in placebo recipients (P = 0.0014). The authors noted that total T cell responses may have been underestimated by the TCR breadth and depth analyses. The study lacked the statistical power to compare responses across vaccine doses or regimens.

TCRbeta CDR3 regions were sequenced with the immunoSEQ Assay. After extraction, genomic DNA underwent amplification by bias-controlled multiplex PCR, followed by high-throughput sequencing. In the paper's pipeline: To quantify the absolute abundance of every unique TCRbeta CDR3 region, sequences were collapsed and filtered. T cell fraction was estimated by normalization of TCRbeta template counts to usable DNA, with usable DNA being measured through amplification of reference genes present in all nucleated cells. Repertoire TCRs were annotated as SARS-CoV-2-specific by exact matching of V gene, CDR3 amino acid sequence and J gene to a known reactive TCR set. MIRA supplied the reference SARS-CoV-2 TCR set, which was filtered for enrichment in COVID-19-positive ImmuneCODE repertoires so that public or cross-reactive TCRs were removed. Drawing on the MIRA antigens, annotated TCRs were analysed further at the level of specific ORF or position within ORF. Breadth was defined as annotated unique rearrangements over total unique productive rearrangements; depth was the summed frequency of those rearrangements. Two-sided Wilcoxon rank-sum tests were used to compare TCR breadth between groups. TCRdb re-hosts the immuneACCESS table, in-frame sequences only. Its copies lack some clones; in the studies checked, an unresolved V gene accounts for under half of them, and the cause for the rest is not known. V, J and clone size reflect that table, while D and trimming were determined from the DNA. Present in this sample are approximately 400,000 clones, roughly 80% of which were seen just once. The ten biggest clones cover around 7.4% of the sample.

The treatment or condition label, as the study defines it: around 19 received Ad26.COV2.S at low or high dose, single or two shots; five or six received placebo; per-sample allocation not given. Repertoires of vaccine and placebo recipients were sequenced from samples collected on day 63 after the first injection. Between 29 July and 7 August 2020, Cohort 1b enrolled 25 adults aged 18-55 years at one site in Boston, USA. Ad26.COV2.S consisted of a replication-incompetent adenovirus type 26 vector by which a prefusion-stabilized SARS-CoV-2 spike protein from the original Wuhan strain was expressed. A distance of 9 bases separates the germline ends of V and J, which lose 4 bases and 3 bases respectively. The cysteine opens and the phenylalanine closes a CDR3 of 12 amino acids. Only the CDR3 DNA stays, 36 bases, in frame from base 1. CDR1 and CDR2, per the germline V gene, are SQVTM and ANQGSEA.

The sample here was peripheral blood, taken in a trial of Ad26.COV2.S vaccine versus placebo. This sequence uses TRBV29-1 and TRBJ1-2; the D gene is unclear. The clonotype was recovered from a person aged 18 to 65 who received the Ad26.COV2.S COVID-19 vaccine or a placebo. The CDR3 amino acid sequence is: CSVAAGYYGYTF. Here is the DNA: TGCAGCGTTGCAGCCGGGTACTATGGCTACACCTTC.